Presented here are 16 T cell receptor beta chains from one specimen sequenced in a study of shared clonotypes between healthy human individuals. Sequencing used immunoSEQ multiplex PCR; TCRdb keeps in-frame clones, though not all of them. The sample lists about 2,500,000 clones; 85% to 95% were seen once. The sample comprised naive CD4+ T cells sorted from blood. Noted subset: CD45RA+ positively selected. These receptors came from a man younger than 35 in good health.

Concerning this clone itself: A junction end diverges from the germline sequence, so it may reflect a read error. The CDR3 is CAISLPGQGEFF. As DNA, the CDR3 is TGTGCCATCAGCCTCCCGGGACAAGGGGAGTTCTTC. This chain connects TRBV10-3 to TRBJ2-7; TRBD1 might be the D (6 bases). The CDR3 is 12 amino acids. CDR1 is ENHRY and CDR2 is SYGVKD in the germline V gene.

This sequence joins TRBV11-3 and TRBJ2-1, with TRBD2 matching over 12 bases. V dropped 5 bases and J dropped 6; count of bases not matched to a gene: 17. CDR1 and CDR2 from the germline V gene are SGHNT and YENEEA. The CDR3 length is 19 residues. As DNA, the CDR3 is TGTGCCAGCAGCGGGGACAGGCTAGCGGGAGGGATGTCTTCCAATGAGCAGTTCTTC. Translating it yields CASSGDRLAGGMSSNEQFF.

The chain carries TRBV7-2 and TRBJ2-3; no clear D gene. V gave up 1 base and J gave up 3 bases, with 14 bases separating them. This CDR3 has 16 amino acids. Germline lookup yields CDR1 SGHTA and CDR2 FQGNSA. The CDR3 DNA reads TGTGCCAGCAGCTTAGTAGAGGTGTCAGGTACAGATACGCAGTATTTT. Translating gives CASSLVEVSGTDTQYF.

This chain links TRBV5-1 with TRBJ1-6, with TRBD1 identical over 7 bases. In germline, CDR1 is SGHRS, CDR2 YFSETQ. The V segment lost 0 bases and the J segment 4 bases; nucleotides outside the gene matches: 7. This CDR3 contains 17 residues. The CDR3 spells CASSLVGGPEYNSPLHF. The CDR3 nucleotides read TGCGCCAGCAGCTTGGTAGGGGGCCCTGAGTATAATTCACCCCTCCACTTT.

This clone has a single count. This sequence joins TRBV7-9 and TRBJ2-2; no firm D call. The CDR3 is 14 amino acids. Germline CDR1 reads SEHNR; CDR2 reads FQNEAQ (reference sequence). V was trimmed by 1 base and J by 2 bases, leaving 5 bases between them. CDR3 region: CASSLGVNTGELFF. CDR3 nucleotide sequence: TGTGCCAGCAGCTTAGGAGTAAACACCGGGGAGCTGTTTTTT. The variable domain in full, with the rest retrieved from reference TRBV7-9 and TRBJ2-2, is DTGVSQNPRHKITKRGQNVTFRCDPISEHNRLYWYRQTLGQGPEFLTYFQNEAQLEKSRLLSDRFSAERPKGSFSTLEIQRTEQGDSAMYLCASSLGVNTGELFFGEGSRLTVL.

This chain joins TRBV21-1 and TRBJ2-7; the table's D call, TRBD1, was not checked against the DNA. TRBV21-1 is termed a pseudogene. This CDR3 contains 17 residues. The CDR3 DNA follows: TGTGCCAGCAGCCCGAACCGAGACAGGGAGGCGTCCTACGAGCAGTACTTC. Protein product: CASSPNRDREASYEQYF.

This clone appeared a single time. CDR3 sequence reads: CASSGERGYNEQFF. CDR3 nucleotides: TGTGCCAGCAGTGGTGAACGGGGGTACAATGAGCAGTTCTTC. The chain uses TRBV2 and TRBJ2-1; weak D call: TRBD2 (6 bases). This CDR3 region has 14 residues. CDR1 is SNHLY and CDR2 is FYNNEI in the germline V gene. V was cut by 4 bases and J by 4 bases, with 11 bases left in between.

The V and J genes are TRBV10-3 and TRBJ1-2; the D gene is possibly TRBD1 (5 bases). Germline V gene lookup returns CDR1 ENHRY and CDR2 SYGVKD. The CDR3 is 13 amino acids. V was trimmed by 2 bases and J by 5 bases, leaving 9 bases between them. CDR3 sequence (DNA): TGTGCCATCAGTGAGGGGGGAGAATATGGCTACACCTTC. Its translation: CAISEGGEYGYTF.

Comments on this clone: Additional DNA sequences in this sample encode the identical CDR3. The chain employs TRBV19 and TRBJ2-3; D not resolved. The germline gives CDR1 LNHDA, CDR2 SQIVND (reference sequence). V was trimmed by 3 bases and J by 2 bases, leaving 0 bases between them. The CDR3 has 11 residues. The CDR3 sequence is CASSITDTQYF. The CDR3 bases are TGTGCCAGTAGTATCACAGATACGCAGTATTTT.

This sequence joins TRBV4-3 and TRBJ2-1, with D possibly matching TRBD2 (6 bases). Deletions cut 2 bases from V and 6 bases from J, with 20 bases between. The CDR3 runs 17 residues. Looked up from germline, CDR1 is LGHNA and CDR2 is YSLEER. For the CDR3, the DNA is TGCGCCAGCAGCCAAAGGGACTTTTACCAGGACGGCAATGAGCAGTTCTTC. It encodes CASSQRDFYQDGNEQFF.

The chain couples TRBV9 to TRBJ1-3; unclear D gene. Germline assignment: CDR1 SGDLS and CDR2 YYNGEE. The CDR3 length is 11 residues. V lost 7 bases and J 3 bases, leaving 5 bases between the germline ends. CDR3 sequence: CASGIGNTIYF. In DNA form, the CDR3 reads TGTGCCAGCGGGATTGGAAACACCATATATTTT.

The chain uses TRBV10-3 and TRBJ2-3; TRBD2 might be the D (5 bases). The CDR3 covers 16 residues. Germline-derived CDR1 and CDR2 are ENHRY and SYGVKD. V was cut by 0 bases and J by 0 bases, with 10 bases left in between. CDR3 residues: CAISESRAISTDTQYF. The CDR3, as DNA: TGTGCCATCAGTGAGTCGAGGGCCATTAGCACAGATACGCAGTATTTT.

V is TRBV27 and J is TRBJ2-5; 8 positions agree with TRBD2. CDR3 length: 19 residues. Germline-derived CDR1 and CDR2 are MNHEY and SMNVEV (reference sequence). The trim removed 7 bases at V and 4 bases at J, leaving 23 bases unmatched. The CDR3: CASTLSTKLAEGVGETQYF. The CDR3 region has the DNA TGTGCCAGCACCTTATCTACCAAACTAGCGGAGGGAGTGGGAGAGACCCAGTACTTC.

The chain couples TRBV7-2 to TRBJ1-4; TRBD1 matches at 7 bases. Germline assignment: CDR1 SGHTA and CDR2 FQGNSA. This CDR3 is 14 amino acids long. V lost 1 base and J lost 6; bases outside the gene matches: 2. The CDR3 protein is CASSLDRGDEKLFF. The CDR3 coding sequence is TGTGCCAGCAGCTTAGACAGGGGTGATGAAAAACTGTTTTTT.

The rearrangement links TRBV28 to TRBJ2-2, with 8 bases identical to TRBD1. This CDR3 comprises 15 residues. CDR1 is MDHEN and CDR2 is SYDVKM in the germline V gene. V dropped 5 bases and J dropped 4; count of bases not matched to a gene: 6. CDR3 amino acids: CASSARTGSTGELFF. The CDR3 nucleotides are TGTGCCAGCAGTGCTCGGACAGGGAGCACCGGGGAGCTGTTTTTT.

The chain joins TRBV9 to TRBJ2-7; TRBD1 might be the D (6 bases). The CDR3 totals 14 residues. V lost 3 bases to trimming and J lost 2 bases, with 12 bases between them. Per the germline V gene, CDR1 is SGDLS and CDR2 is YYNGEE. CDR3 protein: CASSAQGLTYEQYF. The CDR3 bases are TGTGCCAGCAGCGCACAGGGATTGACCTACGAGCAGTACTTC.